These 9 T cell receptor beta chains share one sample of origin, sequenced in a study of naive and memory T cell subsets. The beta constant-region primer was an equimolar mix of two oligonucleotides covering TRBC1 and TRBC2. Four rounds of PCR amplified the ligated cDNA using nested alpha and beta constant-region primers plus SP2. TCRdb passed the UMI-ligation and nested PCR reads through MiXCR, listing each CDR3 protein once. Seen here are 80,000 to 95,000 distinct CDR3 sequences, 8% to 9.5% observed once, and the top ten hold about 1.3%. Material for sequencing was naive CD8+ T cells from blood. These receptors came from a human donor in good health.

The V and J genes are TRBV6-5 and TRBJ2-5, with D unclear. The V gene lost 5 bases and the J gene lost 5 bases, with 18 bases spanning the gap. Per the germline V gene, CDR1 is MNHEY and CDR2 is SVGAGI. This CDR3 region has 15 residues. Here the CDR3 reads CASSPGMDPLETQYF. The DNA for the CDR3 is TGTGCCAGCAGTCCCGGCATGGACCCCTTGGAGACCCAGTACTTC.

The chain has TRBV6-5 and TRBJ2-7; 11 nucleotides agree with TRBD2. The CDR3 loop spans 15 amino acids. The ends lost 5 bases at V and 5 bases at J; junction bases unmatched: 8. Germline CDR1 MNHEY, CDR2 SVGAGI. DNA of the CDR3: TGTGCCAGCAGTGTTAGCGGGAGGGCCGTCGACGAGCAGTACTTC. Encoded protein: CASSVSGRAVDEQYF.

This clonotype was detected a few times. The gene calls are TRBV27 and TRBJ2-7; D remains unclear. In germline, CDR1 is MNHEY, CDR2 SMNVEV (reference sequence). Trimming left V 2 bases short and J 7 bases short, with 18 bases between. CDR3 length: 15 amino acids. The CDR3 sequence: CASSLGLGAVFEQYF. DNA for the CDR3: TGTGCCAGCAGTTTAGGGTTGGGCGCCGTCTTTGAGCAGTACTTC.

This clonotype was recorded at least ten times. The chain has TRBV4-1 and TRBJ2-1; no firm D call. Trimming pared 1 base from V and 7 bases from J, leaving 5 bases between. CDR1 is MGHRA, CDR2 YSYEKL, per germline. The CDR3 extends over 12 amino acids. The CDR3: CASSQAGNEQFF. CDR3 nucleotide sequence: TGCGCCAGCAGCCAAGCCGGGAATGAGCAGTTCTTC.

Ten or more counts support this clonotype. The chain uses TRBV7-9 and TRBJ1-2, with a tentative D call TRBD1 (6 bases). There are 14 residues in the CDR3. V was trimmed by 4 bases and J by 7 bases, leaving 16 bases between them. CDR1 and CDR2 from the germline V gene are SEHNR and FQNEAQ (reference sequence). The CDR3 DNA sequence: TGTGCCAGCAGCTCAACAGGGATTGGAGGTGGCTACACCTTC. This gives the protein CASSSTGIGGGYTF.

This clonotype occurred a few times. The gene calls are TRBV7-6 and TRBJ2-3; the D gene is possibly TRBD2 (7 bases). This CDR3 is 15 amino acids long. CDR1 is SGHVS and CDR2 is FNYEAQ in the germline V gene. Trimming shortened V by 8 bases and J by 0 bases, and 15 bases separated the two germline ends. The DNA for the CDR3 is TGTGCCAGCTCCAGAGGGGGGGGTAGCACAGATACGCAGTATTTT. Encoded protein: CASSRGGGSTDTQYF.

The gene calls are TRBV19 and TRBJ2-1, with 10 bases matching TRBD1. CDR1 and CDR2 from the germline V gene are LNHDA and SQIVND (reference sequence). CDR3 size: 15 residues. Germline trimming cut 8 bases from V and 4 bases from J; bases unmatched to any gene: 8. The CDR3 spells CASRTGGYGYNEQFF. The DNA of the CDR3 is TGTGCCAGTCGGACAGGGGGTTACGGGTACAATGAGCAGTTCTTC.

This clonotype was seen at least ten times. The chain couples TRBV20-1 to TRBJ2-7; 13 positions agree with TRBD2. The trim removed 0 bases at V and 4 bases at J, leaving 12 bases unmatched. Germline lookup yields CDR1 DFQATT and CDR2 SNEGSKA (reference sequence). CDR3 length: 18 residues. The CDR3 DNA follows: TGCAGTGCTAGAGATGGGGCTTGGACTAGCGGGAGAGCGTACGAGCAGTACTTC. It encodes CSARDGAWTSGRAYEQYF.

Many counts were recorded for this clonotype. The V and J genes are TRBV18 and TRBJ2-7; D gene unclear. V was cut by 3 bases and J by 3 bases, with 6 bases left in between. The CDR3 runs to 12 residues. In germline, CDR1 is KGHSH, CDR2 LQKENI. The CDR3 here is CASSPSDYEQYF. The CDR3 nucleotides read TGTGCCAGCTCACCGTCTGACTACGAGCAGTACTTC.